This T cell receptor beta chain was retrieved from a study of T cell repertoires in cytomegalovirus infection. TCRdb re-analysed the reads in MiXCR, keeping a single row per CDR3 protein. The table includes 350,000 to 400,000 distinct CDR3 sequences, about 34% detected once. Per the germline V gene, CDR1 is SGHNT and CDR2 is YYREEE (reference sequence). CDR3 length: 16 residues. V was pared by 3 bases and J by 5 bases, with 9 bases of the junction left unmatched. This clonotype has only a few counts. Its specificity is unknown. The receptor comes from a human donor in good health (CMV status not recorded). Some clones in this sample may be carry-over from other donors' samples. The chain employs TRBV5-4 and TRBJ2-1; 9 bases fit TRBD2. This sample comprised cultured PBMCs, obtained from culture after CMV antigen stimulation. The CDR3 is CASSSGGLAANNEQFF. CDR3 DNA: TGTGCCAGCAGCTCGGGGGGACTAGCAGCTAACAATGAGCAGTTCTTC.